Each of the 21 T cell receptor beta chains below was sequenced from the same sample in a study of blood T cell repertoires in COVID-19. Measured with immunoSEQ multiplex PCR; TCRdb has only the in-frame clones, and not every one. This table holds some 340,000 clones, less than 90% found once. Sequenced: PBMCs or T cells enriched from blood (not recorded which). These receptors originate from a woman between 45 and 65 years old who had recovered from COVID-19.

CDR3 nucleotide sequence: TGCGCCAGCAGCTTTACGGGACAGGGGACCGGGGAGCTGTTTTTT. As protein: CASSFTGQGTGELFF. The V and J genes are TRBV5-1 and TRBJ2-2; TRBD1 matches at 10 bases. The CDR3 has 15 residues. The germline gives CDR1 SGHRS, CDR2 YFSETQ. With 2 bases clipped from V and 5 bases from J, the junction kept 3 bases outside the gene matches. The full variable domain, completed using reference TRBV5-1 and TRBJ2-2, is KAGVTQTPRYLIKTRGQQVTLSCSPISGHRSVSWYQQTPGQGLQFLFEYFSETQRNKGNFPGRFSGRQFSNSRSEMNVSTLELGDSALYLCASSFTGQGTGELFFGEGSRLTVL.

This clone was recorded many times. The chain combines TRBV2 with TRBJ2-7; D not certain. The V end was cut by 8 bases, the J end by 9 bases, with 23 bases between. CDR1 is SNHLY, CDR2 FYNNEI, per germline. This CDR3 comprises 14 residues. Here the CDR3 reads CASDFGTAHGGQYF. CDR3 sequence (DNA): TGTGCCAGCGATTTCGGAACGGCCCACGGCGGGCAGTACTTC.

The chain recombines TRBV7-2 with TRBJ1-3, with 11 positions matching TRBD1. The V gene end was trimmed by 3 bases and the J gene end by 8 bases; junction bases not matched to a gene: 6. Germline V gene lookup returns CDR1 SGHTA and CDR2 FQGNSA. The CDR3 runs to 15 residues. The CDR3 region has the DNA TGTGCCAGCAGCTTCGGACAGGGGGCCGGAGACACCATATATTTT. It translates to CASSFGQGAGDTIYF.

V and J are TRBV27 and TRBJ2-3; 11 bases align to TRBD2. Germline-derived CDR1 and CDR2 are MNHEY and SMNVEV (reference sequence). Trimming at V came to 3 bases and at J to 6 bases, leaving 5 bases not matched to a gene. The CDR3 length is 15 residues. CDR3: CASSFSGRGVDTQYF. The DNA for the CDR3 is TGTGCCAGCAGTTTTAGCGGGAGGGGGGTGGATACGCAGTATTTT.

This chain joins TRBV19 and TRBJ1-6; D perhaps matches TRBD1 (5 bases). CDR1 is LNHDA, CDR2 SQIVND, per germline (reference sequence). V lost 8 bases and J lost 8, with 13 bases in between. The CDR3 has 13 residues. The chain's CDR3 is CASRPGRYSPLHF. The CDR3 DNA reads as TGTGCCAGTCGGCCAGGGAGGTATTCACCCCTCCACTTT.

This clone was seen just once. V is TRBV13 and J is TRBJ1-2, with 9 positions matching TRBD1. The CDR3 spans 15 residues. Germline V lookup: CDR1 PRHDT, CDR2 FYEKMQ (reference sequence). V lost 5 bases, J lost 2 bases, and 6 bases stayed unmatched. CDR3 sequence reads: CASSGGTGKNYGYTF. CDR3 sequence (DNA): TGTGCCAGCAGCGGGGGGACAGGGAAAAACTATGGCTACACCTTC.

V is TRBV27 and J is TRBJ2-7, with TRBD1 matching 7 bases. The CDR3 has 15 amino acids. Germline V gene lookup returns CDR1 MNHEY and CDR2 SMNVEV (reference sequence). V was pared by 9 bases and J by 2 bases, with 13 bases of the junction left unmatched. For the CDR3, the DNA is TGTGCCAGTTCGGTATCCGGGACAGTGCCCTACGAGCAGTACTTC. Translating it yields CASSVSGTVPYEQYF.

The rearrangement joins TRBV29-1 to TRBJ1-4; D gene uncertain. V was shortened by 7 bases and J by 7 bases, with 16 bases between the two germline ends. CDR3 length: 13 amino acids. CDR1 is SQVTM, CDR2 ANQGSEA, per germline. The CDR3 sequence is CSASGWEGEKLFF. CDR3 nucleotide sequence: TGCAGCGCCTCAGGCTGGGAGGGTGAAAAACTGTTTTTT.

The CDR3 DNA follows: TGTGCCAGCAGTCTCGGACTAGTGGAGACCCAGTACTTC. Amino acids: CASSLGLVETQYF. The rearrangement joins TRBV2 to TRBJ2-5; 7 bases are a match to TRBD2. The V and J ends lost 5 bases and 5 bases, in that order; junction bases with no gene match: 5. CDR1 is SNHLY, CDR2 FYNNEI, per germline. CDR3 size: 13 residues.

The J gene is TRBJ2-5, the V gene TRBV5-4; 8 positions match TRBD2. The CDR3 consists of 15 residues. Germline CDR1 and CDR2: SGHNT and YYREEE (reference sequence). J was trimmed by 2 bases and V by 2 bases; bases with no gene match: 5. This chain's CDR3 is CASSFVAGRQETQYF. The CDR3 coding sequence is TGTGCCAGCAGCTTCGTAGCGGGACGTCAAGAGACCCAGTACTTC.

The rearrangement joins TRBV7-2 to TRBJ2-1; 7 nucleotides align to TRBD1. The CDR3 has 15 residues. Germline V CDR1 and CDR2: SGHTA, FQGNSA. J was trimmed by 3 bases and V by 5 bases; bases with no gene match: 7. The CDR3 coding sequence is TGTGCCAGCAGCACAGGGGCGTGGGGCTACAATGAGCAGTTCTTC. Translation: CASSTGAWGYNEQFF. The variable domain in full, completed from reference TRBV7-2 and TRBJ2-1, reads GAGVSQSPSNKVTEKGKDVELRCDPISGHTALYWYRQSLGQGLEFLIYFQGNSAPDKSGLPSDRFSAERTGGSVSTLTIQRTQQEDSAVYLCASSTGAWGYNEQFFGPGTRLTVL.

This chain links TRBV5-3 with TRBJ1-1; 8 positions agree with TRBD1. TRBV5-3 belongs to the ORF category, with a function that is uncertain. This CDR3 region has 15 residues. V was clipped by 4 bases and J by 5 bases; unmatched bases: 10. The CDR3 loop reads CARSMDRVGLTEAFF. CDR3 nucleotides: TGTGCCAGAAGCATGGACAGGGTAGGGTTGACTGAAGCTTTCTTT.

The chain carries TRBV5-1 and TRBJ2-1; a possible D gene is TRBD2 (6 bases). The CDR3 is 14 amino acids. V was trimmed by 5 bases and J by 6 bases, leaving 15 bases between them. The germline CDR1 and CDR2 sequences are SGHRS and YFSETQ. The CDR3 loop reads CASSKIDGGNEQFF. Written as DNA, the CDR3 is TGCGCCAGCAGTAAAATCGACGGGGGCAATGAGCAGTTCTTC.

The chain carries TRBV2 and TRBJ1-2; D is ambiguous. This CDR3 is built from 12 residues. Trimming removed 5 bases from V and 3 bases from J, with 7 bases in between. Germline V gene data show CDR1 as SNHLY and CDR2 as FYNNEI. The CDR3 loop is CASSMRDYGYTF. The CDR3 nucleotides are TGTGCCAGCAGTATGCGAGACTATGGCTACACCTTC.

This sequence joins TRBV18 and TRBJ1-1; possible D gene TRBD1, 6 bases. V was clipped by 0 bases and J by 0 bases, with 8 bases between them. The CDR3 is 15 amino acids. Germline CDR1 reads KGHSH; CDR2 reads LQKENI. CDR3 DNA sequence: TGTGCCAGCTCACCACCACAGGGAGTGAACACTGAAGCTTTCTTT. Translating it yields CASSPPQGVNTEAFF.

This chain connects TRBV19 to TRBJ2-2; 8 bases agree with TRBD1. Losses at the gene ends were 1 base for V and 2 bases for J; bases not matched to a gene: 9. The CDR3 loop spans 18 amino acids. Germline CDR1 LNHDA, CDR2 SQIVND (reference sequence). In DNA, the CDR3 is TGTGCCAGTAGTATAGCGGGGCCGACAGGGGCAAACACCGGGGAGCTGTTTTTT. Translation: CASSIAGPTGANTGELFF.

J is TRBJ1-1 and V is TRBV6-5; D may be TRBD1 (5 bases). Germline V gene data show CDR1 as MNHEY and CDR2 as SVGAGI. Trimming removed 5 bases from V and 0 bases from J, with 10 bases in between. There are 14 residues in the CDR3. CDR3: CASSRTTMNTEAFF. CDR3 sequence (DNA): TGTGCCAGCAGTCGGACAACAATGAACACTGAAGCTTTCTTT.

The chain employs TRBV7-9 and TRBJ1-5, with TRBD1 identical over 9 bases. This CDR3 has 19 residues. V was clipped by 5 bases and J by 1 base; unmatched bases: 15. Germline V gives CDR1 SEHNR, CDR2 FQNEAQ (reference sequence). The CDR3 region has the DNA TGTGCCAGCAGCCAAGACAGGGGGGAATTCTTCTTCAGCAATCAGCCCCAGCATTTT. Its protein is CASSQDRGEFFFSNQPQHF.

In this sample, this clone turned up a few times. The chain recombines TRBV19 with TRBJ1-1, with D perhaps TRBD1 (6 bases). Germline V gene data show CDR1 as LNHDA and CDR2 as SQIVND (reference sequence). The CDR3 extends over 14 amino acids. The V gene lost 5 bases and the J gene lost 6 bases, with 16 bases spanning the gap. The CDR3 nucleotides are TGTGCCAGTAGTCTCACAGGGATTGGAGCTGAAGCTTTCTTT. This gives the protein CASSLTGIGAEAFF.

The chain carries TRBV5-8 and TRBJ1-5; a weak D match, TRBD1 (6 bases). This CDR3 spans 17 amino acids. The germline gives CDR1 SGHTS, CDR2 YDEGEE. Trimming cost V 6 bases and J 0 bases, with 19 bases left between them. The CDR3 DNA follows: TGTGCCAGCACCGGGGGGGCTGTATCTTATAGCAATCAGCCCCAGCATTTT. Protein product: CASTGGAVSYSNQPQHF.

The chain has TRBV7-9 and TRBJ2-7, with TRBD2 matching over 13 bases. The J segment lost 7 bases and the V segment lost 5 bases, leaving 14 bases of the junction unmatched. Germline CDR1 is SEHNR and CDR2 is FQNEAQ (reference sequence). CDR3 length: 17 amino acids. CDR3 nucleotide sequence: TGTGCCAGCAGCCCAAGATCCGGGACTAGCGGGATTGGGGAGCAGTACTTC. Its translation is CASSPRSGTSGIGEQYF.